The clone carrying this TCR beta chain showed up many times. Antigen: not known. TCRdb re-called the 5' RACE reads with MiXCR, one entry per CDR3 protein. The data show roughly 120,000 distinct CDR3 sequences, 9% to 15% seen once. The data derive from a study of spatial heterogeneity in lung cancer. Time point denoted: blood at routine non-recurrence follow-up after resection. Unsorted samples of tumor, nontumor lung or frozen PBMC had their whole RNA sequenced. Overall study findings and caveats: Circulating ubiquitous expanded tumor TCRs were observed more frequently at resection than at follow-up.

With 4 bases removed from V and 5 bases from J, the gap between germline ends came to 15 bases. The germline V gene encodes CDR1 SQVTM and CDR2 ANQGSEA. The CDR3 spans 13 residues. The sample in question was PBMCs, obtained at follow-up. J is TRBJ2-7 and V is TRBV29-1; either TRBD1 or TRBD2 may fit D (5 bases each). This clonotype was obtained from a male donor with early-stage non-small cell lung cancer. The CDR3 bases are TGCAGCGTTGGACGGGACGCCTGGGACGAGCAGTACTTC. Its translation: CSVGRDAWDEQYF.